This TCR beta chain was observed in a study of CD8+CD57+ T cells in acquired aplastic anemia. With respect to this clonotype: The germline gene is not matched at one end of the junction; a read error may be the cause.

It was genomic DNA that served as the template for profiling TCR beta VDJ and CDR3. TCRdb analysed the reads with MiXCR anew, one entry per CDR3 protein. The sample lists 150,000 to 200,000 distinct CDR3 sequences, about 64% occurring once. CDR3 length: 17 residues. Germline V lookup: CDR1 SEHNR, CDR2 FQNEAQ (reference sequence). The specimen sequenced was sorted CD4+, CD8+, or CD8+CD57+ T cells (not recorded which) from PBMCs. This TCR derives from a human donor with severe aplastic anemia or a healthy control (not recorded which). The chain is built from TRBV7-9 and TRBJ2-7; 10 nucleotides align to TRBD2. Here the CDR3 reads CASSSSGGARKIYEQYF. Here the CDR3 DNA reads TGCGCCAGCAGCTCCAGCGGGGGGGCCCGCAAAATCTACGAGCAGTACTTC.